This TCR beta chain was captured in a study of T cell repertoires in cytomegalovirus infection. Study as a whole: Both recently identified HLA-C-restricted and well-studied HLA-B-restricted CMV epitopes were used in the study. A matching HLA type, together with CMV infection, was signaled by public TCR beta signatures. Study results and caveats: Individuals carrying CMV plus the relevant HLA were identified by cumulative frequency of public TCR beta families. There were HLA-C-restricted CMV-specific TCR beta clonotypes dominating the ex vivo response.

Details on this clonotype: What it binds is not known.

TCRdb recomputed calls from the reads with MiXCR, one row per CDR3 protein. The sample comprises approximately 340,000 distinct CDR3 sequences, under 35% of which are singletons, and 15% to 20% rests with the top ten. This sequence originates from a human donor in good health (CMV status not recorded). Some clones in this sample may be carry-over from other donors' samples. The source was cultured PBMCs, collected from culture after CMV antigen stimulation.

The CDR3 protein is CASSSELADVHEQFF. The CDR3 DNA sequence: TGTGCCAGCAGCTCGGAACTAGCGGACGTACATGAGCAGTTCTTC. The rearrangement links TRBV7-6 to TRBJ2-1, with TRBD2 matching over 8 bases. V lost 4 bases, J lost 8 bases, and 10 bases stayed unmatched. CDR3 size: 15 residues. The V gene's germline CDR1 is SGHVS and CDR2 FNYEAQ.